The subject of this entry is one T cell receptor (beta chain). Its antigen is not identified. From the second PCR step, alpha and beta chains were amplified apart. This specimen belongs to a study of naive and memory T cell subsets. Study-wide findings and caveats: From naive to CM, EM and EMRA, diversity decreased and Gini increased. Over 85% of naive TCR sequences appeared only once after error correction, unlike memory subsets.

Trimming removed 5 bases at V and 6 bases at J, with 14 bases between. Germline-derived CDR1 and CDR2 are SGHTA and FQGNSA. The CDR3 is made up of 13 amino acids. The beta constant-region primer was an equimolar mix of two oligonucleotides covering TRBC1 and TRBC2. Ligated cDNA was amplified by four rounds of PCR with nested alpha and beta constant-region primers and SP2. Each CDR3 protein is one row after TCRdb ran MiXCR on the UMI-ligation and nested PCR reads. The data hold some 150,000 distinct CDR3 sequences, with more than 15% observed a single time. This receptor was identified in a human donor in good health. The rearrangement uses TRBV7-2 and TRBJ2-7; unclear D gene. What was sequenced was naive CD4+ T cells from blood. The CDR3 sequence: CASSLTPVIEQYF. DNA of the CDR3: TGTGCCAGCAGCCTGACCCCCGTCATCGAGCAGTACTTC.